A selection of T cell receptor beta chains follows, all from one sample in a study of OX40 agonist ivuxolimab in advanced cancers. The protocol was immunoSEQ multiplex PCR, while the TCRdb copy is restricted to in-frame clones and leaves out a portion. The repertoire holds fewer than 100,000 clones, roughly 80% seen once, with 1.4% to 1.5% in the top ten. The sequenced sample was CD4+ or CD8+ T cells sorted from blood, obtained in a trial of the OX40 agonist ivuxolimab. The receptors come from an adult with an advanced solid tumor such as melanoma, head and neck, liver or kidney cancer. Both conserved end residues are part of each CDR3. The order of the fields is clone size, D gene, V gene, J gene, CDR3 DNA, CDR3 protein. The D gene is left open where the match is weak. The listing skips clone size in some rows; elsewhere it reads once, few, many or a size class.

NA	NA	TRBV5-5	TRBJ1-6	TGTGCCAGCAGCCCCGGTGGGCAGGGTCGGCGGAATTCACCCCTCCACTTT	CASSPGGQGRRNSPLHF
NA	NA	TRBV27	TRBJ2-7	TGTGCCAGCAGTTTACCGGGTCGCGAGCAGTACTTC	CASSLPGREQYF
NA	TRBD1	TRBV30	TRBJ1-6	TGTGCCTGGAGTGCCGGATACAGGGGCCCCTATAATTCACCCCTCCACTTT	CAWSAGYRGPYNSPLHF
NA	NA	TRBV7-3	TRBJ2-2	TGTGCCAGCAGCTTAAACGGGGGCAACACCGGGGAGCTGTTTTTT	CASSLNGGNTGELFF
NA	TRBD1	TRBV2	TRBJ2-7	TGTGCCAGCAGAGAGGTAGAACAGGGGGCCTACGAGCAGTACTTC	CASREVEQGAYEQYF
NA	NA	TRBV7-6	TRBJ1-1	TGTGCCAGCAGCTTCGCGGGGATGAACACTGAAGCTTTCTTT	CASSFAGMNTEAFF
NA	NA	TRBV9	TRBJ1-3	TGTGCCAGCAGCTCGGGACTAGGAAACACCATATATTTT	CASSSGLGNTIYF
NA	TRBD1	TRBV7-3	TRBJ2-1	TGTGCCAGCAGCACAACACAGGGGACAGAGCAGTTCTTC	CASSTTQGTEQFF
NA	TRBD2	TRBV4-1	TRBJ2-7	TGCGCCAGCAGCCCCGCTAGCGGGAACCTTTACGAGCAGTACTTC	CASSPASGNLYEQYF
NA	NA	TRBV9	TRBJ1-1	TGTGCCAGCAGCCCGAGGGGTGACACTGAAGCTTTCTTT	CASSPRGDTEAFF
NA	TRBD1	TRBV7-9	TRBJ2-7	TGTGCCAGCAACCAACAGGGGGCGGAACAGTACTTC	CASNQQGAEQYF
NA	NA	TRBV5-6	TRBJ2-7	TGTGCCAGCCGAGACCTGGCCCGGACCCACGAGCAGTACTTC	CASRDLARTHEQYF
NA	TRBD1	TRBV28	TRBJ1-4	TGTGCCAGCAGTTTAGGTTTCGGACAGGGTGGTGAAAAACTGTTTTTT	CASSLGFGQGGEKLFF
NA	TRBD2	TRBV28	TRBJ2-1	TGTGCCAGCAGTTTGGGGGGGGTCTCCTACAATGAGCAGTTCTTC	CASSLGGVSYNEQFF
NA	NA	TRBV6-6	TRBJ1-1	TGTGCCAGCTGCGTCCAGGGGAGGACCGAAGCTTTCTTT	CASCVQGRTEAFF
NA	TRBD2	TRBV30	TRBJ2-7	TGTGCCTGGAGCGGTAGCGGGATCTACGAGCAGTACTTC	CAWSGSGIYEQYF
NA	NA	TRBV9	TRBJ2-2	TGTGCCAGCAGCGTAGCTGGAGTCACCGGGGAGCTGTTTTTT	CASSVAGVTGELFF
few	NA	TRBV2	TRBJ1-2	TGTGCCAGCAGTGAATTATTGAGGTACACCTTC	CASSELLRYTF
NA	TRBD1	TRBV5-1	TRBJ2-3	TGCGCCAGCAGCTTACCCGGGACAGGGACAGGGTCTAATACGCAGTATTTT	CASSLPGTGTGSNTQYF
NA	NA	TRBV29-1	TRBJ2-3	TGCAGCGTCCGGGACGGAGGGGATACGCAGTATTTT	CSVRDGGDTQYF
NA	NA	TRBV21-1	TRBJ1-2	TGTGCCAGCAGCAAAGTTTGGAAGGAGAGCCATGGACCTAACTATGGCTACACCTTC	CASSKVWKESHGPNYGYTF
NA	NA	TRBV7-9	TRBJ2-1	TGTGCCAGCAGCCAGAAGAGGGGGGGTTACAATGAGCAGTTCTTC	CASSQKRGGYNEQFF
once	NA	TRBV4-3	TRBJ1-2	TGCGCCAGCAGCCAAGATGAGCAGGCGCAGTTAAGCTATGGCTACACCTTC	CASSQDEQAQLSYGYTF
once	NA	TRBV6-5	TRBJ2-7	TGTGCCAGCAGTGAAACTGGGGTACGGGAGCAGTACTTC	CASSETGVREQYF
NA	NA	TRBV29-1	TRBJ2-7	TGCAGCGCCGCCTACGAGCAGTACTTC	CSAAYEQYF
NA	NA	TRBV5-4	TRBJ1-1	TGTGCCAGCAGCTTGGATCCAGCCGTGAACACTGAAGCTTTCTTT	CASSLDPAVNTEAFF
NA	NA	TRBV9	TRBJ1-1	TGTGCCAGCAGCGTGGTAGGGGGTAACACTGAAGCTTTCTTT	CASSVVGGNTEAFF